This T cell receptor beta chain is from a study of T cell responses to AZD1222 COVID-19 vaccine. The study, taken as a whole, reports: Repertoire sampling was restricted to post-peak T cell response timepoints.

The repertoire was sequenced with immunoSEQ multiplex PCR; TCRdb's copy has only in-frame clones and lacks some. The data contain just under 85,000 clones, roughly 83% of them singletons. In regard to this clone: The antigen is unknown.

This receptor was obtained from an adult in good health. Source: peripheral blood, taken on day 0 of AZD1222 vaccination.

The CDR3 reads CASSFQGITEAFF. In DNA, the CDR3 is TGTGCCAGCAGCTTTCAAGGTATCACTGAAGCTTTCTTT. The V call is TRBV5-5, the J call TRBJ1-1; D gene unclear. The germline V gene has CDR1 SGHKS and CDR2 YYEKEE (reference sequence). This CDR3 comprises 13 residues. Deletions cut 2 bases from V and 4 bases from J, with 9 bases between.